The T cell receptor (beta chain) described here comes from a study of T cells in Graves' hyperthyroidism and ophthalmopathy. Not enrolled were patients with uncontrolled infection, other autoimmune disease, pregnancy or lactation. The blood sample dates from first hyperthyroidism diagnosis, preceding any ophthalmopathy symptoms. The CDR3 contains 18 residues. Germline V lookup: CDR1 SNHLY, CDR2 FYNNEI. Trimming left V 6 bases short and J 0 bases short, with 22 bases between. TCR beta CDR3 region amplification was performed from RNA transcripts. In the first-round RT-PCR of the TCR CDR3, the HTBI primer set was used. MiXCR was run by TCRdb on the multiplex PCR reads, yielding one entry per CDR3 protein. This table has 350,000 to 450,000 distinct CDR3 sequences, roughly a sixth appearing once. This clonotype was found many times.

The chain is built from TRBV2 and TRBJ2-3; perhaps D is TRBD1 or TRBD2 (6 bases each). Sequenced input: blood. The sequence came from a woman aged 25-40 years with Graves' hyperthyroidism that later progressed to Graves' ophthalmopathy. The CDR3 DNA follows: TGTGCCAGCAGAGGGGGGATCGGTTTAGGCGCTAGCACAGATACGCAGTATTTT. Translated, it gives CASRGGIGLGASTDTQYF.